This TCR beta chain was recovered during a study of cytomegalovirus exposure and HLA in healthy donors. Healthy bone marrow donors made up the donor group. A multiplex PCR was run with 60 Vbeta primers and 13 Jbeta primers. The assay was immunoSEQ multiplex PCR, and TCRdb's table has in-frame clones only and misses some. The sample lists about 160,000 clones, 80% to 90% occurring once. The V gene's germline CDR1 is MNHEY and CDR2 SMNVEV (reference sequence). This CDR3 contains 15 residues. With 5 bases clipped from V and 5 bases from J, the junction kept 9 bases outside the gene matches. Regarding this clone: Its antigen remains unidentified.

Findings and caveats of the study: Researchers reported from a later analysis that most CMV-associated TCR beta chains appeared HLA-restricted. Highly shared variants forming one cluster were likely a sequencing artifact. Reported performance of the classifier showed diagnosis of cytomegalovirus status with high specificity and sensitivity.

This sequence originates from a young man in good health and CMV-seronegative. The chain links TRBV27 to TRBJ2-3, with TRBD1 identical over 8 bases. Sequencing input: PBMCs. CDR3 DNA: TGTGCCAGCAGTCCCGGGACAGGAGGGAAAGATACGCAGTATTTT. Encoded protein: CASSPGTGGKDTQYF.